A selection of T cell receptor beta chains follows, all from one sample in a study of T cell repertoires in cytomegalovirus infection. TCRdb reprocessed the reads with MiXCR, giving one entry per CDR3 protein. The repertoire consists of 350,000 to 500,000 distinct CDR3 sequences, with approximately 31% occurring once and the leading ten covering roughly 13%. The sample comprised PBMCs. The receptor source for this set is a human donor in good health (CMV status not recorded). Some clones in this sample may be carry-over from other donors' samples. The CDR3 runs from the conserved cysteine through the conserved F or W. Fields, in order: D gene, V gene, J gene, clone size, CDR3 DNA, CDR3 protein. The D gene is left open where the match is weak. Not all rows give a size; the values are once, few, many and, for expanded clones, a class.

>NA|TRBV7-2|TRBJ1-1|many
TGTGCCAGCAGCGCCCTACAGGGGAACACTGAAGCTTTCTTT
CASSALQGNTEAFF
>TRBD1|TRBV6-1|TRBJ1-5|NA
TGTGCCAGCAGTCAACGACAGGGAATAAGCAATCAGCCCCAGCATTTT
CASSQRQGISNQPQHF
>NA|TRBV6-1|TRBJ2-3|NA
TGTGCCAGCAGGAGTTCTTCCGTAGTGGGTCGCTCGCAGTATTTT
CASRSSSVVGRSQYF
>TRBD2|TRBV11-3|TRBJ2-1|few
TGTGCCAGCAGCTTAGGGACTAGCGGCCACAATGAGCAGTTCTTC
CASSLGTSGHNEQFF
>TRBD1|TRBV27|TRBJ1-4|NA
TGTGCCAGCAGGCGCCAGGGGGGGCGGAATGAAAAACTGTTTTTT
CASRRQGGRNEKLFF
>NA|TRBV24-1|TRBJ2-2|few
TGTGCCACCAGTGATTTGCAGGGAGGCGCCGGGGAGCTGTTTTTT
CATSDLQGGAGELFF
>NA|TRBV6-8|TRBJ1-1|NA
TGTGCCAGCAGTTACGGGGGGCTTGGCACTGAAGCTTTCTTT
CASSYGGLGTEAFF
>NA|TRBV6-2/TRBV6-3|TRBJ1-3|NA
TGTGCCAGCAGTTACCCGGCGGACAGCGCCCGAAACACCATATATTTT
CASSYPADSARNTIYF
>NA|TRBV6-2/TRBV6-3|TRBJ2-7|NA
TGTGCCAGCAACCAACTGGGCTACGAGCAGTACTTC
CASNQLGYEQYF
>TRBD1|TRBV5-1|TRBJ2-6|many
TGCGCCAGCAGCTTACCGGGACAGACCGATTCTCTGGGGCGGGCCAACGTCCTGACTTTC
CASSLPGQTDSLGRANVLTF
>TRBD2|TRBV6-2/TRBV6-3|TRBJ2-7|NA
TGTGCCAGCAGCCCCGGGGGGAGCTTCGGGGAGCAGTACTTC
CASSPGGSFGEQYF
>NA|TRBV12-3/TRBV12-4|TRBJ1-1|NA
TGTGCCAGCAGTTTAGCGGTGAAGTCCTCTGAAGCTTTCTTT
CASSLAVKSSEAFF
>TRBD2|TRBV4-3|TRBJ2-1|NA
TGCGCCAGCAGCCTGTGGACTAGCGGGGGGATTAATGAGCAGTTCTTC
CASSLWTSGGINEQFF
>NA|TRBV6-1|TRBJ1-1|NA
TGTGCCAGCAGTGAATGGGCAGAGAACACTGAAGCTTTCTTT
CASSEWAENTEAFF
>NA|TRBV7-2|TRBJ1-4|many
TGTGCCAGCAGCTTAGGCGGGGCGGGGAATGAAAAACTGTTTTTT
CASSLGGAGNEKLFF
>TRBD1|TRBV29-1|TRBJ2-5|NA
TGCAGCGTTGAAGATCCTTGGACAGGCGACAAGACCCAGTACTTC
CSVEDPWTGDKTQYF
>NA|TRBV7-6|TRBJ2-1|NA
TGTGCCAGCAGCTTAGGCCCCCCGGGTCCGGTTTCTGACAATGAGCAGTTCTTC
CASSLGPPGPVSDNEQFF
>TRBD2|TRBV7-9|TRBJ2-1|NA
TGTGCCAGCCTGCGGGGGAACTCCTACAATGAGCAGTTCTTC
CASLRGNSYNEQFF
>NA|TRBV28|TRBJ2-3|NA
TGTGCCAGCAGGGAGGCTGCAGGGTTGGATACGCAGTATTTT
CASREAAGLDTQYF
>TRBD1|TRBV7-6|TRBJ2-1|many
TGTGCCAGCAGCTTACCCCCGGACAGGGGGTCCTACAATGAGCAGTTCTTC
CASSLPPDRGSYNEQFF
>NA|TRBV11-2|TRBJ1-6|NA
TGTGCCAGCAGCACCCGACGGACCCCCTCCTATAATTCACCCCTCCACTTT
CASSTRRTPSYNSPLHF
>NA|TRBV11-2|TRBJ1-1|NA
TGTGCCAGCAGCTTAGAGGGGATTGGGATGAACACTGAAGCTTTCTTT
CASSLEGIGMNTEAFF
>TRBD2|TRBV28|TRBJ2-5|NA
TGTGCCAGCAGTTCCCTAGCGGGGCCTAAAGAGACCCAGTACTTC
CASSSLAGPKETQYF
>NA|TRBV5-1|TRBJ1-1|few
TGCGCCAGCAGCTTGGACCCAGGGAAGAACACTGAAGCTTTCTTT
CASSLDPGKNTEAFF
>TRBD2|TRBV20-1|TRBJ2-5|few
TGCAGTGCTTCCTTCCGGGGGGGTCAAGAGACCCAGTACTTC
CSASFRGGQETQYF
>TRBD2|TRBV12-3/TRBV12-4|TRBJ2-1|few
TGTGCCAGCAGTTTACGGGGTAGCGGGGGGTTCCAGGTCGAGCAGTTCTTC
CASSLRGSGGFQVEQFF
>TRBD1|TRBV7-6|TRBJ2-5|NA
TGTGCCAGCAGCTTAGCGGGGGACAGGGCACAAGAGACCCAGTACTTC
CASSLAGDRAQETQYF
>TRBD2|TRBV2|TRBJ2-2|few
TGTGCCAGCAGGCGGGAGTTTAACACCGGGGAGCTGTTTTTT
CASRREFNTGELFF
>TRBD1|TRBV20-1|TRBJ2-5|many
TGCAGTGCTAGAGAGGGGGACAGGGAGGTCGGGACCCAGTACTTC
CSAREGDREVGTQYF
>NA|TRBV27|TRBJ1-6|few
TGTGCCAGCAGCTGGGGGAACAGGCCCGCTAATAATTCACCCCTCCACTTT
CASSWGNRPANNSPLHF
>TRBD1|TRBV11-2|TRBJ1-6|NA
TGTGCCAGCAGCTTAGGGGACAGGGTGGAGTCACCCCTCCACTTT
CASSLGDRVESPLHF
>TRBD1|TRBV7-3|TRBJ2-3|many
TGTGCCAGCAGCTTGACAGGGGGCGGAACAGATACGCAGTATTTT
CASSLTGGGTDTQYF
>NA|TRBV27|TRBJ1-1|few
TGTGCCAGCAGCTCCGCTGGCCAGCGACGACGGCGGATTGAAGCTTTCTTT
CASSSAGQRRRRIEAFF
>TRBD1|TRBV7-6|TRBJ1-5|many
TGTGCCACCAACAGGGGCGGCAATCAGCCCCAGCATTTT
CATNRGGNQPQHF
>NA|TRBV6-1|TRBJ1-3|few
TGTGCCAGCAGTGGCCTCAGGACGACCTCTGGAAACACCATATATTTT
CASSGLRTTSGNTIYF